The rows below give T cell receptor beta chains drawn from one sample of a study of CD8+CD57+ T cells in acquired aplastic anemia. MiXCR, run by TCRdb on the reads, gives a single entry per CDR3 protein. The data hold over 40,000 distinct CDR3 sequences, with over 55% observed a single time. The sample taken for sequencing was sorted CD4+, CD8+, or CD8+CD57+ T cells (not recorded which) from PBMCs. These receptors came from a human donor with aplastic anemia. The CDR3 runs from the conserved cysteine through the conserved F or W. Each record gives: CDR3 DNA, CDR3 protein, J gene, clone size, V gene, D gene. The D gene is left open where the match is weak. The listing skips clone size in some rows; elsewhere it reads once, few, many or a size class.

cdr3_nt: TGTGCCAGCAGCTTCCATTCACCCGAGATTTTCAATGAGCAGTTCTTC
cdr3_aa: CASSFHSPEIFNEQFF
j_call: TRBJ2-1
clone_size: .
v_call: TRBV7-8
d_call: .

cdr3_nt: TGTGCCACCAGCAGAGATCGAGGGAAGGGCTCACCCCTCCACTTT
cdr3_aa: CATSRDRGKGSPLHF
j_call: TRBJ1-6
clone_size: .
v_call: TRBV15
d_call: .

cdr3_nt: TGTGCCAGCAGCCCCCCCGTTCGGGGGAGGGGGACTGAAGCTTTCTTT
cdr3_aa: CASSPPVRGRGTEAFF
j_call: TRBJ1-1
clone_size: once
v_call: TRBV7-9
d_call: .

cdr3_nt: TGCAGTGCTAGATCCCACAGGGTTACTGAAGCTTTCTTT
cdr3_aa: CSARSHRVTEAFF
j_call: TRBJ1-1
clone_size: many
v_call: TRBV20-1
d_call: .

cdr3_nt: TGTGCCAGCAGTTCGGCCTCGGACGAGCAGTACTTC
cdr3_aa: CASSSASDEQYF
j_call: TRBJ2-7
clone_size: .
v_call: TRBV7-4
d_call: .

cdr3_nt: TGTGCCACCAGCCTGCGTACTACTGGCCTACAAAGTGAGCAGTTCTTC
cdr3_aa: CATSLRTTGLQSEQFF
j_call: TRBJ2-1
clone_size: .
v_call: TRBV15
d_call: .

cdr3_nt: TGTGCCAGTAGTACGGGGAACTCCTACGAGCAGTACTTC
cdr3_aa: CASSTGNSYEQYF
j_call: TRBJ2-7
clone_size: .
v_call: TRBV19
d_call: .

cdr3_nt: TGTGCCAGCGCCAGGGACTTGATGAACACTGAAGCTTTCTTT
cdr3_aa: CASARDLMNTEAFF
j_call: TRBJ1-1
clone_size: few
v_call: TRBV5-6
d_call: .

cdr3_nt: TGTGCCAGCAGCTCCCGGGTCGGGTTCGGGGGGCTGCGGGAGCAGTTCTTC
cdr3_aa: CASSSRVGFGGLREQFF
j_call: TRBJ2-1
clone_size: many
v_call: TRBV7-2
d_call: .

cdr3_nt: TGTGCCAGCCAACAGGGGAATGAAAAACTGTTTTTT
cdr3_aa: CASQQGNEKLFF
j_call: TRBJ1-4
clone_size: .
v_call: TRBV2
d_call: TRBD1

cdr3_nt: TGTGCCAGCAGCTTTTATGCAAACACTGAAGCTTTCTTT
cdr3_aa: CASSFYANTEAFF
j_call: TRBJ1-1
clone_size: once
v_call: TRBV7-3
d_call: .

cdr3_nt: TGCAGTGCTAGAGGGGATAGCGGGGGTTTCACCGAGCAGTACTTC
cdr3_aa: CSARGDSGGFTEQYF
j_call: TRBJ2-7
clone_size: .
v_call: TRBV20-1
d_call: TRBD2

cdr3_nt: TGTGCCAGCAGCTTAGCGGACGGGTGGGAGCAGTACTTC
cdr3_aa: CASSLADGWEQYF
j_call: TRBJ2-7
clone_size: once
v_call: TRBV7-6
d_call: .

cdr3_nt: TGTGCCAGCAGCCACCCCACGACCGGGACTAGCGCGGAGACCCAGTACTTC
cdr3_aa: CASSHPTTGTSAETQYF
j_call: TRBJ2-5
clone_size: .
v_call: TRBV25-1
d_call: TRBD2

cdr3_nt: TGTGCCAGCAGTTTCCCCGGGGACAGGGTGGACTATGGCTACACCTTC
cdr3_aa: CASSFPGDRVDYGYTF
j_call: TRBJ1-2
clone_size: .
v_call: TRBV6-5
d_call: TRBD1

cdr3_nt: TGTGCCAGCAGCCGGAGGACCGGGGCTGAAGCTTTCTTT
cdr3_aa: CASSRRTGAEAFF
j_call: TRBJ1-1
clone_size: .
v_call: TRBV14
d_call: .

cdr3_nt: TGCAGTGCTAGTCTGGCAGGGCTTTTTGGCTCCTACAATGAGCAGTTCTTC
cdr3_aa: CSASLAGLFGSYNEQFF
j_call: TRBJ2-1
clone_size: many
v_call: TRBV20-1
d_call: .

cdr3_nt: TGTGCCAGCAGTGAGGACAGTGTTTTATGGGAAAAACTGTTTTTT
cdr3_aa: CASSEDSVLWEKLFF
j_call: TRBJ1-4
clone_size: .
v_call: TRBV2
d_call: .

cdr3_nt: TGTGCCAGTAGTATCACAGGCCTCAACTATGGCTACACCTTC
cdr3_aa: CASSITGLNYGYTF
j_call: TRBJ1-2
clone_size: .
v_call: TRBV19
d_call: .

cdr3_nt: TGTGCCAGCAGCTCCCGACAGACAGATACGCAGTATTTT
cdr3_aa: CASSSRQTDTQYF
j_call: TRBJ2-3
clone_size: .
v_call: TRBV7-9
d_call: .

cdr3_nt: TGTGCCAGCAGCGTACAGGCTAATCGGGATACGCAGTATTTT
cdr3_aa: CASSVQANRDTQYF
j_call: TRBJ2-3
clone_size: few
v_call: TRBV2
d_call: .

cdr3_nt: TGCAGTGCTAGAGAATACTGGACTAGCACGGAGACCCAGTACTTC
cdr3_aa: CSAREYWTSTETQYF
j_call: TRBJ2-5
clone_size: many
v_call: TRBV20-1
d_call: TRBD2

cdr3_nt: TGTGCCAGTTGTAGGTCCGGAGTCTACAATGAGCAGTACTTC
cdr3_aa: CASCRSGVYNEQYF
j_call: TRBJ2-4
clone_size: .
v_call: TRBV19
d_call: .

cdr3_nt: TGTGCCAGCAGCTCCATACGTCTCTACGAGCAGTACTTC
cdr3_aa: CASSSIRLYEQYF
j_call: TRBJ2-7
clone_size: .
v_call: TRBV7-6
d_call: .

cdr3_nt: TGCAGTGCCCCACAGGGAGGGAACCAGCCCCAGCATTTT
cdr3_aa: CSAPQGGNQPQHF
j_call: TRBJ1-5
clone_size: .
v_call: TRBV20-1
d_call: .

cdr3_nt: TGTGCCTGGTCGGAACAGGGACCCAATGAAAAACTGTTTTTT
cdr3_aa: CAWSEQGPNEKLFF
j_call: TRBJ1-4
clone_size: few
v_call: TRBV30
d_call: .

cdr3_nt: TGCGCCAGCAGCAGGGGACTAGCGGGGAGGTACGAGCAGTACTTC
cdr3_aa: CASSRGLAGRYEQYF
j_call: TRBJ2-7
clone_size: many
v_call: TRBV5-1
d_call: TRBD2

cdr3_nt: TGCAGCGTTGCGGGACTAGCGGGGACCACAGATACGCAGTATTTT
cdr3_aa: CSVAGLAGTTDTQYF
j_call: TRBJ2-3
clone_size: .
v_call: TRBV29-1
d_call: TRBD2